This T cell receptor (beta chain) came from a study of shared clonotypes between healthy human individuals. The wider study: Each donor contributed plates that comprised three CD4 naive, three CD4 memory, two CD8 naive and one CD8 memory.

Measured with immunoSEQ multiplex PCR; TCRdb has only the in-frame clones, and not every one. The table lists some 630,000 clones, about 95% of them singletons, with roughly 0.12% in the top ten. In this sample, this clone turned up once. CD45RO-negative cells were positively selected for CCR7, leaving out terminally differentiated effector memory CD45RA+ cells. Each donor was a Caucasian adult residing in Nashville, Tennessee. The sequence came from a young woman in good health. The sequenced material came from naive CD8+ T cells sorted from blood.

In nucleotides, the CDR3 is TGTGCCAGCAGCTGGGGACTAGCGGGAGAAGGTAGCGAGCAGTACTTC. Amino acid sequence: CASSWGLAGEGSEQYF. The rearrangement joins TRBV5-4 to TRBJ2-7; TRBD2 aligns across 14 bases. V was pared by 3 bases and J by 6 bases, with 8 bases of the junction left unmatched. Germline CDR1 SGHNT, CDR2 YYREEE (reference sequence). CDR3 length: 16 residues.